The rows below give T cell receptor beta chains drawn from one sample of a study of Ad26.COV2.S vaccination and SARS-CoV-2 variants. Only in-frame clones appear in the TCRdb table, and some are missing; sequencing was by immunoSEQ multiplex PCR. The top ten clones hold about 5.5% of a sample with about 180,000 clones, 70% to 90% of them seen once. The input for sequencing was peripheral blood, taken after recovery from COVID-19. The origin of the receptors is a human donor who had recovered from COVID-19. The CDR3 runs from the conserved cysteine through the conserved F or W. The order of the fields is V gene, J gene, clone size, D gene, CDR3 protein, CDR3 DNA. D genes are given only for firm matches. Size values are once, few and many counts, or a class for expanded clones, and some rows have none.

v_gene: TRBV12-3/TRBV12-4
j_gene: TRBJ2-7
abundance: NA
d_gene: NA
CDR3aa: CASSLRQTEQYF
CDR3nt: TGTGCCAGCAGTTTGAGGCAGACCGAGCAGTACTTC

v_gene: TRBV12-3/TRBV12-4
j_gene: TRBJ1-2
abundance: few
d_gene: NA
CDR3aa: CASSPRSDGYTF
CDR3nt: TGTGCCAGCAGTCCCCGGTCGGATGGCTACACCTTC

v_gene: TRBV27
j_gene: TRBJ1-5
abundance: few
d_gene: NA
CDR3aa: CASSSRSGRNYNQPQHF
CDR3nt: TGTGCCAGCAGTAGTCGTTCAGGGCGCAATTACAATCAGCCCCAGCATTTT

v_gene: TRBV27
j_gene: TRBJ1-2
abundance: NA
d_gene: NA
CDR3aa: CASTPRAGYGYTF
CDR3nt: TGTGCCAGCACCCCAAGGGCAGGCTATGGCTACACCTTC

v_gene: TRBV2
j_gene: TRBJ2-7
abundance: once
d_gene: TRBD2
CDR3aa: CASTGLAGAGEQYF
CDR3nt: TGTGCCAGCACCGGACTAGCGGGAGCGGGCGAGCAGTACTTC

v_gene: TRBV7-2
j_gene: TRBJ1-4
abundance: NA
d_gene: TRBD1
CDR3aa: CASSLDRGEKLFF
CDR3nt: TGTGCCAGCAGCTTGGACAGGGGTGAAAAACTGTTTTTT

v_gene: TRBV4-2
j_gene: TRBJ1-4
abundance: NA
d_gene: NA
CDR3aa: CASSHPGRPTNEKLFF
CDR3nt: TGTGCCAGCAGCCACCCCGGACGGCCAACTAATGAAAAACTGTTTTTT

v_gene: TRBV29-1
j_gene: TRBJ2-6
abundance: NA
d_gene: NA
CDR3aa: CSVVGDISSGANVLTF
CDR3nt: TGCAGCGTTGTAGGGGACATTTCCTCTGGGGCCAACGTCCTGACTTTC

v_gene: TRBV24-1
j_gene: TRBJ2-1
abundance: NA
d_gene: NA
CDR3aa: CATSDRNVYNEQFF
CDR3nt: TGTGCCACCAGTGATCGTAATGTTTACAATGAGCAGTTCTTC

v_gene: TRBV25-1
j_gene: TRBJ1-6
abundance: NA
d_gene: TRBD1
CDR3aa: CASSDQPWTGFNSPLHF
CDR3nt: TGTGCCAGCAGTGATCAACCTTGGACAGGCTTTAATTCACCCCTCCACTTT

v_gene: TRBV12-3/TRBV12-4
j_gene: TRBJ2-1
abundance: NA
d_gene: TRBD2
CDR3aa: CASSFRGDEQFF
CDR3nt: TGTGCCAGCAGTTTTCGGGGGGATGAGCAGTTCTTC

v_gene: TRBV2
j_gene: TRBJ2-5
abundance: NA
d_gene: NA
CDR3aa: CASSGLEVPGETQYF
CDR3nt: TGTGCCAGCAGCGGGCTAGAAGTCCCAGGCGAGACCCAGTACTTC

v_gene: TRBV28
j_gene: TRBJ1-2
abundance: NA
d_gene: NA
CDR3aa: CATSPGSQIYGYTF
CDR3nt: TGTGCCACCTCCCCCGGCAGCCAAATCTATGGCTACACCTTC

v_gene: TRBV6-5
j_gene: TRBJ1-1
abundance: NA
d_gene: NA
CDR3aa: CASSYSGLTNTEAFF
CDR3nt: TGTGCCAGCAGTTACTCAGGACTTACGAACACTGAAGCTTTCTTT

v_gene: TRBV7-3
j_gene: TRBJ2-5
abundance: once
d_gene: NA
CDR3aa: CASSRLATSSETQYF
CDR3nt: TGTGCCAGCAGCCGGCTAGCGACTAGTTCTGAGACCCAGTACTTC

v_gene: TRBV27
j_gene: TRBJ2-3
abundance: NA
d_gene: NA
CDR3aa: CASSLTGEGTADTQYF
CDR3nt: TGTGCCAGCAGTTTAACGGGAGAGGGCACCGCAGATACACAGTATTTT

v_gene: TRBV29-1
j_gene: TRBJ1-6
abundance: NA
d_gene: TRBD1
CDR3aa: CSVTTGYNSPLHF
CDR3nt: TGCAGCGTTACGACAGGGTATAATTCACCCCTCCACTTT

v_gene: TRBV7-4
j_gene: TRBJ2-3
abundance: once
d_gene: TRBD1
CDR3aa: CASSQRCRTGGISTQYF
CDR3nt: TGTGCCAGCAGTCAAAGGTGTAGGACAGGGGGTATCAGTACGCAGTATTTT

v_gene: TRBV18
j_gene: TRBJ2-7
abundance: few
d_gene: NA
CDR3aa: CASSSVTDPYEQYF
CDR3nt: TGTGCCAGCTCCTCTGTGACAGACCCCTACGAGCAGTACTTC

v_gene: TRBV28
j_gene: TRBJ2-2
abundance: NA
d_gene: NA
CDR3aa: CASSLISGPNTGELFF
CDR3nt: TGTGCCAGCAGTTTAATCTCCGGGCCGAACACCGGGGAGCTGTTTTTT

v_gene: TRBV12-3/TRBV12-4
j_gene: TRBJ1-5
abundance: few
d_gene: NA
CDR3aa: CASTLGGNQPQHF
CDR3nt: TGTGCCAGCACCCTGGGGGGGAATCAGCCCCAGCATTTT

v_gene: TRBV25-1
j_gene: TRBJ2-3
abundance: few
d_gene: NA
CDR3aa: CASSGDVRPRDTQYF
CDR3nt: TGTGCCAGCAGTGGGGACGTACGTCCTCGAGATACGCAGTATTTT

v_gene: TRBV13
j_gene: TRBJ2-7
abundance: NA
d_gene: TRBD1
CDR3aa: CASSLTGTGDHEQYF
CDR3nt: TGTGCCAGCAGCTTAACGGGGACAGGGGACCACGAGCAGTACTTC

v_gene: TRBV7-3
j_gene: TRBJ2-3
abundance: NA
d_gene: NA
CDR3aa: CASSLGALRSPDTQYF
CDR3nt: TGTGCCAGCAGCTTAGGGGCCCTCAGGTCCCCAGATACGCAGTATTTT

v_gene: TRBV15
j_gene: TRBJ1-2
abundance: NA
d_gene: TRBD1
CDR3aa: CATSSASGTGFNYGYTF
CDR3nt: TGTGCCACCAGCAGTGCATCCGGGACAGGATTTAACTATGGCTACACCTTC

v_gene: TRBV4-1
j_gene: TRBJ1-6
abundance: few
d_gene: NA
CDR3aa: CASSQEYGRDNSPLHF
CDR3nt: TGCGCCAGCAGCCAAGAGTATGGCAGAGACAATTCACCCCTCCACTTT

v_gene: TRBV29-1
j_gene: TRBJ2-2
abundance: NA
d_gene: NA
CDR3aa: CSVSGLADFQPTGELFF
CDR3nt: TGCAGCGTTAGCGGTTTGGCGGACTTTCAGCCCACCGGGGAGCTGTTTTTT

v_gene: TRBV7-8
j_gene: TRBJ2-5
abundance: once
d_gene: TRBD2
CDR3aa: CASSLEAGQETQYF
CDR3nt: TGTGCCAGCAGCTTGGAAGCGGGGCAAGAGACCCAGTACTTC

v_gene: TRBV2
j_gene: TRBJ2-7
abundance: NA
d_gene: TRBD1
CDR3aa: CASQGTVGPVYEQYF
CDR3nt: TGTGCCAGCCAGGGGACAGTCGGCCCCGTATACGAGCAGTACTTC

v_gene: TRBV7-4
j_gene: TRBJ1-1
abundance: NA
d_gene: NA
CDR3aa: CASSFGTRHTEAFF
CDR3nt: TGTGCCAGCAGCTTTGGGACCAGGCACACTGAAGCTTTCTTT

v_gene: TRBV11-3
j_gene: TRBJ2-7
abundance: NA
d_gene: TRBD1
CDR3aa: CASSLRQGGEQYF
CDR3nt: TGTGCCAGCAGCTTACGACAGGGGGGGGAGCAGTACTTC

v_gene: TRBV5-4
j_gene: TRBJ2-7
abundance: NA
d_gene: NA
CDR3aa: CASSSPYDLNEQYF
CDR3nt: TGTGCCAGCAGCTCGCCCTACGATCTGAACGAGCAGTACTTC

v_gene: TRBV20-1
j_gene: TRBJ2-5
abundance: NA
d_gene: NA
CDR3aa: CSAREQETQYF
CDR3nt: TGCAGTGCGAGGGAACAAGAGACCCAGTACTTC

v_gene: TRBV6-6
j_gene: TRBJ1-5
abundance: NA
d_gene: NA
CDR3aa: CASSQTGTSDPQHF
CDR3nt: TGTGCCAGCAGCCAAACCGGGACAAGCGACCCCCAGCATTTT

v_gene: TRBV27
j_gene: TRBJ1-3
abundance: NA
d_gene: NA
CDR3aa: CASSLSGISGNTIYF
CDR3nt: TGTGCCAGCAGTTTATCCGGAATCTCTGGAAACACCATATATTTT

v_gene: TRBV3-1/TRBV3-2
j_gene: TRBJ2-1
abundance: NA
d_gene: TRBD2
CDR3aa: CASSGVRTRFLLLSYNEQFF
CDR3nt: TGTGCCAGCAGCGGAGTCAGGACTAGATTTCTTCTCCTCTCCTACAATGAGCAGTTCTTC

v_gene: TRBV7-2
j_gene: TRBJ2-5
abundance: NA
d_gene: NA
CDR3aa: CASSLAGGLGQETQYF
CDR3nt: TGTGCCAGCAGCTTAGCGGGGGGGCTTGGACAAGAGACCCAGTACTTC

v_gene: TRBV4-1
j_gene: TRBJ2-1
abundance: NA
d_gene: TRBD2
CDR3aa: CASSQGAGVIYNEQFF
CDR3nt: TGCGCCAGCAGCCAAGGGGCGGGAGTGATTTACAATGAGCAGTTCTTC

v_gene: TRBV7-3
j_gene: TRBJ2-7
abundance: once
d_gene: TRBD1
CDR3aa: CASSGGQGDEQYF
CDR3nt: TGTGCCAGCAGCGGGGGACAGGGAGACGAGCAGTACTTC

v_gene: TRBV5-1
j_gene: TRBJ1-2
abundance: NA
d_gene: NA
CDR3aa: CASRLPSRGASGYTF
CDR3nt: TGCGCCAGCCGTCTACCCTCGCGGGGGGCGAGCGGCTACACCTTC

v_gene: TRBV7-7
j_gene: TRBJ2-5
abundance: NA
d_gene: NA
CDR3aa: CASSHMKLTRQTQYF
CDR3nt: TGTGCCAGCAGCCACATGAAATTGACAAGACAGACCCAGTACTTC

v_gene: TRBV7-9
j_gene: TRBJ1-2
abundance: NA
d_gene: NA
CDR3aa: CASSSSEGRYYGYTF
CDR3nt: TGTGCCAGCAGCTCCAGCGAGGGGCGGTACTATGGCTACACCTTC

v_gene: TRBV19
j_gene: TRBJ2-3
abundance: NA
d_gene: NA
CDR3aa: CASSIKWRDTQYF
CDR3nt: TGTGCCAGTAGTATTAAGTGGAGAGATACGCAGTATTTT

v_gene: TRBV6-6
j_gene: TRBJ1-1
abundance: NA
d_gene: TRBD1
CDR3aa: CASSLDRGGTEAFF
CDR3nt: TGTGCCAGCAGCCTGGACAGGGGGGGCACTGAAGCTTTCTTT

v_gene: TRBV18
j_gene: TRBJ1-1
abundance: NA
d_gene: TRBD1
CDR3aa: CASSRDRASATEAFF
CDR3nt: TGTGCCAGCTCACGCGACAGGGCGTCAGCAACTGAAGCTTTCTTT

v_gene: TRBV2
j_gene: TRBJ2-1
abundance: once
d_gene: TRBD2
CDR3aa: CASRPGTGLGLAGPSYNEQFF
CDR3nt: TGTGCCAGCAGGCCCGGGACAGGGCTTGGACTAGCGGGACCTTCCTACAATGAGCAGTTCTTC

v_gene: TRBV28
j_gene: TRBJ2-1
abundance: NA
d_gene: TRBD1
CDR3aa: CASSLQGVPAYNEQFF
CDR3nt: TGTGCCAGCAGTTTACAGGGGGTCCCCGCCTACAATGAGCAGTTCTTC

v_gene: TRBV5-1
j_gene: TRBJ2-1
abundance: NA
d_gene: TRBD1
CDR3aa: CASSTLGQGAQGGFF
CDR3nt: TGCGCCAGCAGCACCCTGGGACAGGGGGCGCAGGGTGGGTTCTTC

v_gene: TRBV18
j_gene: TRBJ2-1
abundance: NA
d_gene: TRBD2
CDR3aa: CASSPSLAGDNEQFF
CDR3nt: TGTGCCAGCTCACCATCGCTAGCGGGAGACAATGAGCAGTTCTTC